This T cell receptor beta chain originates from a study of shared clonotypes between healthy human individuals. The wider study: There were three CD4 naive, three CD4 memory, two CD8 naive and one CD8 memory plates per donor.

In the case of this clone: The antigen is not known.

CD45RO-negative CD8 cells positively selected for CCR7 made up the naive population, which excluded terminally differentiated effector memory CD45RA+ cells. Study-wide points: Clonotypes that were shared across a handful of donors made up about 5.1% of naive CD4 clonotypes.

Sorted subsets were amplified in replicate PCRs using around 200 ng DNA, roughly 30,000 T cell genomes. Assay used: immunoSEQ multiplex PCR; TCRdb lists only in-frame clones, some missing. The repertoire includes millions of clones, roughly 91% of them detected once, and more than 1.5% sits in the top ten. V trimming: 4 bases; J trimming: 4 bases; junction bases outside the gene matches: 5. CDR3 length: 15 residues. CDR1 and CDR2 from the germline V gene are WSHSY and SAAADI. The genes are TRBV10-2 and TRBJ2-1; 9 nucleotides line up with TRBD2. Sequenced material: naive CD8+ T cells from PBMCs. The receptor was isolated from a man younger than 35 in good health. Some clones in this sample may be carry-over from other donors' samples. CDR3 DNA sequence: TGCGCCAGCAGTGGCGGGGGGGGCTTTTACAATGAGCAGTTCTTC. It translates to CASSGGGGFYNEQFF.